The 14 T cell receptor beta chains below all came from one sample that was sequenced in a study of blood T cell repertoires in COVID-19. Clones were sequenced by immunoSEQ multiplex PCR, and TCRdb holds only the in-frame ones, with some missing. The sample holds roughly 140,000 clones, about 86% seen once. The sequencing input was PBMCs or T cells enriched from blood (not recorded which). These TCRs come from a man between 50 and 59 years old who had recovered from COVID-19.

This rearrangement joins TRBV11-2 to TRBJ1-2, with D perhaps TRBD1 (5 bases). The CDR3 covers 13 residues. The V end lost 4 bases, the J end lost 3 bases, and 9 bases lay between the germline ends. Germline CDR1 is SGHAT and CDR2 is FQNNGV. For the CDR3, the DNA is TGTGCCAGCAGCTCCCAGGGTGACTATGGCTACACCTTC. It is translated as CASSSQGDYGYTF.

The chain is built from TRBV19 and TRBJ1-5; maybe TRBD1 (5 bases). Deletions cut 7 bases from V and 0 bases from J, with 13 bases between. Germline CDR1 LNHDA, CDR2 SQIVND (reference sequence). The CDR3 length is 15 residues. The chain's CDR3 is CASIPGGSSNQPQHF. CDR3 nucleotides: TGTGCCAGTATTCCGGGGGGTTCTAGCAATCAGCCCCAGCATTTT.

This rearrangement joins TRBV10-2 to TRBJ2-2; no definite D call. Germline lookup yields CDR1 WSHSY and CDR2 SAAADI. CDR3 length equals 16 residues. Trimming left V 3 bases short and J 0 bases short, with 11 bases between. The chain's CDR3 is CASSEIRHTNTGELFF. As DNA, the CDR3 is TGCGCCAGCAGTGAAATTAGACACACGAACACCGGGGAGCTGTTTTTT.

The chain's CDR3 is CASSHRGGNTIYF. In DNA form, the CDR3 reads TGTGCCAGCAGCCACCGGGGGGGAAACACCATATATTTT. The chain uses TRBV3-1 (or the pseudogene TRBV3-2) and TRBJ1-3; possible D gene TRBD1, 5 bases. Germline V CDR1 and CDR2: LGHDT, YNNKEL (reference sequence). Between the trimmed V and J ends, which lost 3 bases and 4 bases, there was a span of 7 bases. The CDR3 has 13 residues.

The J gene is TRBJ1-1, the V gene TRBV5-1; D is ambiguous. The CDR3 has 15 residues. Trimming left V 0 bases short and J 4 bases short, with 13 bases between. The germline gives CDR1 SGHRS, CDR2 YFSETQ. The CDR3 sequence is CASSLAGRGGTEAFF. The CDR3 DNA reads TGCGCCAGCAGCTTGGCCGGGCGGGGAGGCACTGAAGCTTTCTTT.

V gene TRBV19 combines with J gene TRBJ1-4; 7 nucleotides match TRBD1. CDR1 is LNHDA and CDR2 is SQIVND in the germline V gene (reference sequence). The V gene end was trimmed by 4 bases and the J gene end by 0 bases; junction bases not matched to a gene: 2. The CDR3 sequence is 15 residues long. The CDR3, as DNA: TGTGCCAGTAGTACCGGGACAGCAACTAATGAAAAACTGTTTTTT. Its protein is CASSTGTATNEKLFF.

In DNA form, the CDR3 reads TGTGCCAGCAGTTACGCCCGGACAGGGGGAAGTTCACCCCTCCACTTT. This sequence encodes CASSYARTGGSSPLHF. The rearrangement links TRBV6-5 to TRBJ1-6, with TRBD1 matching 10 bases. CDR3 length: 16 residues. In germline, CDR1 is MNHEY, CDR2 SVGAGI. After removal of 2 bases from V and 9 bases from J, the junction contained 7 bases not matched to a gene.

The rearrangement links TRBV7-2 to TRBJ1-3; 7 nucleotides align to TRBD1. The ends lost 5 bases at V and 4 bases at J; junction bases unmatched: 5. Looked up from germline, CDR1 is SGHTA and CDR2 is FQGNSA. This CDR3 has 14 residues. CDR3 bases: TGTGCCAGCAGCCAACAGGGGATCGGAAACACCATATATTTT. The encoded protein is CASSQQGIGNTIYF.

The V and J genes are TRBV19 and TRBJ2-7; weak D call: TRBD1 (7 bases). V lost 11 bases, J lost 2 bases, and 16 bases lay in between. The CDR3 covers 13 residues. CDR1 is LNHDA, CDR2 SQIVND, per germline (reference sequence). CDR3 coding DNA: TGTGCCTCAGGGGCAGGGGGGCCCTACGAGCAGTACTTC. Protein product: CASGAGGPYEQYF. The full variable domain, with the rest looked up from reference TRBV19 and TRBJ2-7, is DGGITQSPKYLFRKEGQNVTLSCEQNLNHDAMYWYRQDPGQGLRLIYYSQIVNDFQKGDIAEGYSVSREKKESFPLTVTSAQKNPTAFYLCASGAGGPYEQYFGPGTRLTVT.

This clone was seen only once. This rearrangement joins TRBV3-1 (or the pseudogene TRBV3-2) to TRBJ1-5; 8 bases are a match to TRBD1. The CDR3 is 16 amino acids. After removal of 0 bases from V and 5 bases from J, the junction contained 6 bases not matched to a gene. Germline CDR1 LGHDT, CDR2 YNNKEL (reference sequence). CDR3 in DNA: TGTGCCAGCAGCCAAGACCCCAGGGGGCCCTATCAGCCCCAGCATTTT. Translation gives CASSQDPRGPYQPQHF.

This clone was detected only once. V is TRBV25-1 and J is TRBJ2-2, with unresolved D. Germline CDR1 MGHDK, CDR2 SYGVNS. This CDR3 is built from 14 residues. Deletions cut 2 bases from V and 1 base from J, with 5 bases between. This CDR3 reads CASSETGNTGELFF. CDR3 bases: TGTGCCAGCAGTGAAACGGGGAACACCGGGGAGCTGTTTTTT.

The chain has TRBV16 and TRBJ2-7, with 10 nucleotides matching TRBD1. J lost 0 bases, V lost 0 bases, and 5 bases had no gene match. CDR1 and CDR2 (germline): KGHSY, FQNENV. The CDR3 contains 17 residues. In DNA form, the CDR3 reads TGTGCCAGCAGCCAATCAGTGAGGGACAGGGGCTCCTACGAGCAGTACTTC. This gives the protein CASSQSVRDRGSYEQYF.

The rearrangement links TRBV18 to TRBJ1-2; D not resolved. Trimming removed 2 bases from V and 4 bases from J, with 5 bases in between. The CDR3 length is 12 residues. CDR1 KGHSH and CDR2 LQKENI come from the germline V gene. Here the CDR3 DNA reads TGTGCCAGCTCACCAAGTAGCTATGGCTACACCTTC. Residues: CASSPSSYGYTF.

The rearrangement uses TRBV5-5 and TRBJ1-4; TRBD1 matches at 7 bases. The CDR3 sequence is 15 residues long. CDR1 and CDR2 from the germline V gene are SGHKS and YYEKEE (reference sequence). Germline trimming cut 0 bases from V and 5 bases from J; bases unmatched to any gene: 4. This CDR3 reads CASSLDRDRNEKLFF. Here the CDR3 DNA reads TGTGCCAGCAGCTTGGACCGGGACAGAAATGAAAAACTGTTTTTT.